The 17 T cell receptor beta chains given below trace back to one sample, sequenced in a study of blood T cell repertoires in COVID-19. The method was immunoSEQ multiplex PCR; TCRdb's version includes in-frame clones alone and lacks a portion of them. The table has about 120,000 clones, more than 70% seen once; the top ten hold around 4.2%. The sequenced sample consisted of peripheral blood. The receptors originated from a man aged 60-69 years with acute or convalescent COVID-19.

The chain combines TRBV5-1 with TRBJ1-4; TRBD1 matches 9 bases. CDR3 length: 14 amino acids. Germline V lookup: CDR1 SGHRS, CDR2 YFSETQ. Trimming removed 4 bases from V and 6 bases from J; junction bases left unmatched: 4. For the CDR3, the DNA is TGCGCCAGCAGCCGGGGACAGGGCGATGAAAAACTGTTTTTT. It translates to CASSRGQGDEKLFF.

V gene TRBV9 combines with J gene TRBJ1-6; D ambiguous. Trimming removed 3 bases at V and 5 bases at J, with 9 bases between. Per germline, CDR1 SGDLS and CDR2 YYNGEE. This CDR3 has 14 residues. In nucleotides, the CDR3 is TGTGCCAGCAGCGAGACAATGGATAATTCACCCCTCCACTTT. Encoded protein: CASSETMDNSPLHF.

This chain uses TRBV7-8 with TRBJ1-2; TRBD1 agrees at 7 bases. The CDR3 sequence is 16 residues long. The V and J ends lost 5 bases and 2 bases, in that order; junction bases with no gene match: 11. CDR1 and CDR2 from the germline V gene are SGHVS and FQNEAQ. The CDR3: CASSPQGGQANYGYTF. In DNA, the CDR3 is TGTGCCAGCAGCCCCCAGGGGGGCCAGGCCAACTATGGCTACACCTTC. Together with reference TRBV7-8 and TRBJ1-2, the CDR3 gives the full variable domain: GAGVSQSPRYKVAKRGQDVALRCDPISGHVSLFWYQQALGQGPEFLTYFQNEAQLDKSGLPSDRFFAERPEGSVSTLKIQRTQQEDSAVYLCASSPQGGQANYGYTFGSGTRLTVV.

The rearrangement links TRBV11-2 to TRBJ2-7, with D possibly matching TRBD2 (5 bases). Germline V gene data show CDR1 as SGHAT and CDR2 as FQNNGV. The CDR3 loop spans 15 amino acids. Trimming shortened V by 7 bases and J by 1 base, and 17 bases separated the two germline ends. Written as DNA, the CDR3 is TGTGCCAGCACCCTCGGCCCCGGGGTATCCTACGAGCAGTACTTC. This sequence encodes CASTLGPGVSYEQYF.

J is TRBJ2-5 and V is TRBV11-3; 13 positions agree with TRBD2. The CDR3 covers 15 residues. The J segment lost 5 bases and the V segment lost 1 base, leaving 1 base of the junction unmatched. The germline V gene encodes CDR1 SGHNT and CDR2 YENEEA. The CDR3: CASSLGTSGSETQYF. In nucleotides, the CDR3 is TGTGCCAGCAGCTTAGGGACTAGCGGGAGTGAGACCCAGTACTTC.

The chain carries TRBV16 and TRBJ1-1, with D uncertain. CDR3 length: 13 amino acids. V was trimmed by 1 base and J by 4 bases, leaving 7 bases between them. The V gene's germline CDR1 is KGHSY and CDR2 FQNENV. The CDR3 sequence is CASSQFESTEAFF. DNA for the CDR3: TGTGCCAGCAGCCAATTTGAGAGCACTGAAGCTTTCTTT. The full variable domain, rest sourced from reference TRBV16 and TRBJ1-1, is GEEVAQTPKHLVRGEGQKAKLYCAPIKGHSYVFWYQQVLKNEFKFLISFQNENVFDETGMPKERFSAKCLPNSPCSLEIQATKLEDSAVYFCASSQFESTEAFFGQGTRLTVV.

The rearrangement uses TRBV28 and TRBJ2-3; D perhaps matches TRBD1 (6 bases). Trimming removed 8 bases from V and 1 base from J, with 10 bases in between. The CDR3 length is 13 residues. Germline-derived CDR1 and CDR2 are MDHEN and SYDVKM. CDR3 bases: TGTGCCAGCTTGGACAGTGGCACAGATACGCAGTATTTT. This sequence encodes CASLDSGTDTQYF.

This clone was counted once. The chain joins TRBV27 to TRBJ2-1, with 11 nucleotides matching TRBD2. The length of the CDR3 is 14 residues. Germline CDR1 is MNHEY and CDR2 is SMNVEV (reference sequence). V trimming: 6 bases; J trimming: 9 bases; junction bases outside the gene matches: 7. The CDR3 region is CASSRLAGKIEQFF. In DNA form, the CDR3 reads TGTGCCAGCAGCCGACTAGCGGGAAAGATTGAGCAGTTCTTC.

This rearrangement joins TRBV12-3 or TRBV12-4 to TRBJ2-2; D ambiguous. Trimming removed 5 bases from V and 0 bases from J, with 4 bases in between. This CDR3 contains 13 residues. The CDR3 DNA follows: TGTGCCAGCAGTACTACGAACACCGGGGAGCTGTTTTTT. This codes for CASSTTNTGELFF.

In DNA, the CDR3 is TGTGCCAGCAGTTTCGTCAGGGCGGACGGAATCAATGAGCAGTTCTTC. Amino acids: CASSFVRADGINEQFF. This rearrangement joins TRBV28 to TRBJ2-1; D is possibly TRBD1 (5 bases). Germline V CDR1 and CDR2: MDHEN, SYDVKM. The CDR3 totals 16 residues. Trimming shortened V by 3 bases and J by 6 bases, and 18 bases separated the two germline ends.

The chain recombines TRBV7-8 with TRBJ1-1; D not resolved. The CDR3 runs to 15 residues. Trimming shortened V by 5 bases and J by 1 base, and 14 bases separated the two germline ends. The V gene's germline CDR1 is SGHVS and CDR2 FQNEAQ. CDR3 DNA sequence: TGTGCCAGCAGCCTGCCGGGAGGACCGAACACTGAAGCTTTCTTT. Protein sequence: CASSLPGGPNTEAFF.

This chain links TRBV4-3 with TRBJ2-5; perhaps TRBD1 as D (5 bases). Germline V gene data show CDR1 as LGHNA and CDR2 as YSLEER. This CDR3 region has 14 residues. V lost 0 bases, J lost 3 bases, and 8 bases lay in between. The CDR3 sequence is CASSQDRREETQYF. In nucleotides, the CDR3 is TGCGCCAGCAGCCAAGATCGCAGGGAAGAGACCCAGTACTTC.

This clone came up once. CDR3 coding DNA: TGTGCCAGCGCCCCCTCGCGGGTACGTAATGAGCAGTTCTTC. It is translated as CASAPSRVRNEQFF. This rearrangement joins TRBV6-5 to TRBJ2-1; D possibly corresponds to TRBD2 (5 bases). The length of the CDR3 is 14 residues. V lost 8 bases and J lost 7, with 18 bases in between. CDR1 is MNHEY, CDR2 SVGAGI, per germline.

The chain joins TRBV28 to TRBJ2-1; D might be TRBD2 (5 bases). Trimming left V 2 bases short and J 7 bases short, with 12 bases between. The CDR3 loop spans 14 amino acids. The germline V gene encodes CDR1 MDHEN and CDR2 SYDVKM. The CDR3 loop reads CASSLERARNEQFF. The CDR3 DNA sequence: TGTGCCAGCAGTTTAGAGAGGGCCAGGAATGAGCAGTTCTTC.

This chain connects TRBV29-1 to TRBJ2-7, with D perhaps matching TRBD2 (6 bases). CDR1 SQVTM and CDR2 ANQGSEA come from the germline V gene. The CDR3 extends over 13 amino acids. V gave up 6 bases and J gave up 2 bases, with 14 bases separating them. Here the CDR3 DNA reads TGCAGCGTGGAGGGCGGGACCCCCTACGAGCAGTACTTC. This sequence encodes CSVEGGTPYEQYF.

The chain is built from TRBV7-3 and TRBJ2-1, with D possibly being TRBD1 (6 bases). The CDR3 sequence is 14 residues long. The V end lost 3 bases, the J end lost 4 bases, and 10 bases lay between the germline ends. CDR1 and CDR2 (germline): SGHTA, FQGTGA. CDR3 DNA sequence: TGTGCCAGCAGCTTGCTAGGGGGATACAATGAGCAGTTCTTC. It translates to CASSLLGGYNEQFF.

The chain recombines TRBV25-1 with TRBJ2-2; D not resolved. V dropped 3 bases and J dropped 5 bases, with 16 bases sitting between them. CDR3 length equals 16 residues. CDR1 and CDR2 (germline): MGHDK, SYGVNS. CDR3 loop: CASSDLRSPTTGELFF. CDR3 sequence (DNA): TGTGCCAGCAGTGACTTGCGGTCCCCAACTACCGGGGAGCTGTTTTTT.